This is a list of T cell receptor beta chains from one sample in a study of T cell clones after liver transplantation. The data were produced by immunoSEQ multiplex PCR, yet TCRdb's version contains in-frame clones alone and is incomplete. The table records about 74,000 clones, 80% of them present only once. Sequenced material: CD4+ T cells from blood, taken before liver transplant. The origin of the receptors is a human donor who received a liver transplant. Both conserved end residues are part of each CDR3. D genes are given only for firm matches. Part of the rows lack a size; the others show once, few, many or a class for expanded clones.

>TRBJ2-1|TRBV14|.|.
TGTGCCAGCAGCCAGCCGGGACATAAGCAGTTCTTC
CASSQPGHKQFF
>TRBJ1-2|TRBV5-1|once|TRBD1
TGCGCCAGCAGCCCGGGACAGAGAAAAGGAGATGGCTACACCTTC
CASSPGQRKGDGYTF
>TRBJ2-5|TRBV18|once|.
TGTGCCAGCTCACCCTTCATCCGGGGGCCCCAAGAGACCCAGTACTTC
CASSPFIRGPQETQYF
>TRBJ1-2|TRBV28|.|.
TGTGCCAGCAGTTTAGGGCTGCAGGCGGCTAACTATGGCTACACCTTC
CASSLGLQAANYGYTF
>TRBJ2-7|TRBV27|.|.
TGTGCCAGCAGTTCTCGCTCCTACGAGCAGTACTTC
CASSSRSYEQYF
>TRBJ1-3|TRBV30|.|.
TGTGCCTGGGGTGTCCCGGGGTCTGGAAACACCATATATTTT
CAWGVPGSGNTIYF
>TRBJ2-1|TRBV28|.|TRBD1
TGTGCCAGCAGTTCGACCGGGACAGGGGGTAGAAATGAGCAGTTCTTC
CASSSTGTGGRNEQFF
>TRBJ2-1|TRBV18|.|.
TGTGCCAGCTCACCGGCCAGGAATGAGCAGTTCTTC
CASSPARNEQFF
>TRBJ1-5|TRBV6-1|few|.
TGTGCCAGCAGGCCGAGGGGCGAGAGTCAGCCCCAGCATTTT
CASRPRGESQPQHF
>TRBJ2-2|TRBV5-5|.|TRBD1
TGTGCCAGCAGCCCTACAGGGGGCGAAGTCTTAGCCGGGGAGCTGTTTTTT
CASSPTGGEVLAGELFF
>TRBJ2-1|TRBV18|.|.
TGTGCCAGCTCACATATCCGAGGAGGCTCGGGGAATGAGCAGTTCTTC
CASSHIRGGSGNEQFF
>TRBJ2-5|TRBV29-1|few|TRBD2
TGCAGCGCTAGGGCCCGGGGGGACGCCCAAGAGACCCAGTACTTC
CSARARGDAQETQYF
>TRBJ1-1|TRBV28|.|.
TGTGCCAGCAGTTTAGGACGGGACTCTGAAGCTTTCTTT
CASSLGRDSEAFF
>TRBJ2-3|TRBV28|.|TRBD2
TGTGCCAGTAAGCGGGACCCCACAGATACGCAGTATTTT
CASKRDPTDTQYF
>TRBJ1-5|TRBV19|.|.
TGTGCCAGCCAAGGAGGACAGCTCCCGGGACAGCCCCAGCATTTT
CASQGGQLPGQPQHF
>TRBJ2-1|TRBV5-1|once|TRBD2
TGCGCCAGCAGCTCGGGGACTAGCGGCAATGAGCAGTTCTTC
CASSSGTSGNEQFF
>TRBJ1-1|TRBV28|few|.
TGTGCCAGCAGAGGGACATTCAAAGGGGGAACTGAAGCTTTCTTT
CASRGTFKGGTEAFF